This T cell receptor beta chain was found in a study of blood T cell repertoires in COVID-19. Study-level information: Sites in the United States, Italy and Spain provided acute and convalescent COVID-19 samples. PBMCs, B-cell-depleted T cells, or T cells provided the cDNA or gDNA that made up the material.

Between the trimmed V and J ends, which lost 3 bases and 6 bases, there was a span of 6 bases. This CDR3 is 13 amino acids long. The germline CDR1 and CDR2 sequences are MGHDK and SYGVNS. How the authors handled the data: Amplifying reference gene primers gave estimates of nucleated cell counts. This table comes from immunoSEQ multiplex PCR, and its TCRdb copy is limited to in-frame clones, with some not included. From that table come the V and J calls and clone size; the DNA was used to work out D and trimming. The data show 250,000 to 350,000 clones, about 89% seen once. Sample: peripheral blood. This sequence joins TRBV25-1 and TRBJ1-6; D gene ambiguous. The receptor's source is a man between 18 and 29 years old who had recovered from COVID-19. The CDR3 spells CASSDQVNSPLHF. The CDR3 DNA is TGTGCCAGCAGTGACCAGGTTAATTCACCCCTCCACTTT.